This T cell receptor (beta chain) appears in the sequencing data of a study of T-cell reconstitution after alpha-beta-depleted transplantation in children (dated by TCRdb to about 2016). Background for the entire study: T-cell immune reconstitution after TCRalphabeta/CD19-depleted allogeneic hematopoietic cell transplantation in children was quantitatively tracked in the study by means of TCR repertoire profiling.

Including cysteine and phenylalanine, the CDR3 has 14 amino acids. Only the CDR3 region is kept as DNA, spanning 42 bases read in frame from base 1. The germline V end is reduced by 6 bases and the J end by 4 bases; junction bases left unmatched: 8. CDR1 and CDR2 are drawn from the germline V gene: MNHEY, SVGAGI. Preparation of the library involved PCR. Sequencing instrument: Illumina HiSeq 2500. To normalize quantification of the TCRbeta repertoire, the TCR libraries were built with molecular barcoding that relied on unique molecular identifiers. The public sequencing data were trimmed at Q25 with fastp and processed into clonotypes with MiXCR by TCRdb, which kept only in-frame beta chains. Records with the same CDR3 protein are collapsed into one entry carrying the most frequent genes and DNA. For this sample there are about 610,000 distinct CDR3 sequences; about 11% appear just once. The ten largest make up about 4.3% of the sample.

This clonotype has ten or more counts. Its antigen target is currently unknown. Per-base qualities were not stored, and no clone one base away is much larger. The sequence joins TRBV6-5 to TRBJ1-2; TRBD1 matches 7 bases in the middle. The input for sequencing was PBMCs from the stem cell graft donor, taken from the stem cell graft. The receptor was derived from a human donor who donated a stem cell graft to a child with acute myeloid leukemia. This receptor has the CDR3 CASRGGTATYGYTF. The sequenced DNA: TGTGCCAGCAGGGGAGGGACAGCCACCTATGGCTACACCTTC.